The 26 T cell receptor beta chains below all came from one sample that was sequenced in a study of T cell responses to AZD1222 COVID-19 vaccine. Only in-frame clones appear in the TCRdb table, and some are missing; sequencing was by immunoSEQ multiplex PCR. The table records more than 95,000 clones, roughly 90% of them present only once. The sample here was peripheral blood, taken on day 0 of AZD1222 vaccination. The receptor set was obtained from an adult in good health.

This chain connects TRBV19 to TRBJ2-2; 7 bases are a match to TRBD2. The ends lost 4 bases at V and 1 base at J; junction bases unmatched: 3. CDR3 length: 15 amino acids. The germline V gene encodes CDR1 LNHDA and CDR2 SQIVND (reference sequence). CDR3 bases: TGTGCCAGTAGTAATAGCGGGCTGAACACCGGGGAGCTGTTTTTT. Amino acid sequence: CASSNSGLNTGELFF.

The genes are TRBV9 and TRBJ1-2; 7 bases are a match to TRBD1. This CDR3 has 15 amino acids. In germline, CDR1 is SGDLS, CDR2 YYNGEE. Trimming took 3 bases from V and 8 from J; bases not matched to a gene: 13. The CDR3 protein is CASSGETGTQLGYTF. The CDR3 coding sequence is TGTGCCAGCAGCGGAGAGACAGGGACTCAGTTGGGCTACACCTTC.

V is TRBV2 and J is TRBJ2-5; D remains ambiguous. CDR3 length: 13 residues. CDR1 and CDR2 (germline): SNHLY, FYNNEI. With 4 bases removed from V and 4 bases from J, the gap between germline ends came to 10 bases. CDR3: CASSGNDGETQYF. The CDR3 coding sequence is TGTGCCAGCAGTGGGAACGATGGAGAGACCCAGTACTTC.

J is TRBJ1-2 and V is TRBV21-1; the table assigns TRBD1, which was not confirmed against the DNA. TRBV21-1 is reported as a pseudogene. The CDR3 covers 13 residues. Here the CDR3 DNA reads TGTGCCAGCAGCAGGACAGGGACCAATGGCTACACCTTC. It encodes CASSRTGTNGYTF.

The V gene is TRBV7-9, the J gene TRBJ2-2; D possibly corresponds to TRBD2 (6 bases). CDR1 SEHNR and CDR2 FQNEAQ come from the germline V gene (reference sequence). The CDR3 sequence is 15 residues long. The V gene lost 1 base and the J gene lost 4 bases, with 10 bases spanning the gap. The chain's CDR3 is CASSLVEGPTGELFF. In nucleotides, the CDR3 is TGTGCCAGCAGCTTAGTGGAGGGTCCCACCGGGGAGCTGTTTTTT.

This clone was counted once. This chain joins TRBV4-2 and TRBJ1-1, with TRBD1 matching 11 bases. The junction had 11 bases not matched to a gene; V was cut back by 1 base and J by 1 base. The length of the CDR3 is 19 residues. Germline V gene data show CDR1 as LGHNA and CDR2 as YNFKEQ. For the CDR3, the DNA is TGTGCCAGCAGCCAAGGACCGGGACAGGGGGTTTTAGGGAACACTGAAGCTTTCTTT. Its protein product is CASSQGPGQGVLGNTEAFF.

The rearrangement uses TRBV21-1 and TRBJ2-1; TRBD2 is the table's D call and was not checked against the DNA. TRBV21-1 is reported as a pseudogene. This CDR3 region has 16 residues. In DNA, the CDR3 is TGTGCCAGCAGCAACACATTAGCGGGGATCTACAATGAGCAGTTCTTC. It specifies CASSNTLAGIYNEQFF.

DNA for the CDR3: TGCAGCGCCCACACAGGGTATGAAGCTTTCTTT. Translation gives CSAHTGYEAFF. This chain uses TRBV29-1 with TRBJ1-1; tentative D call: TRBD1 (6 bases). This CDR3 has 11 residues. The germline gives CDR1 SQVTM, CDR2 ANQGSEA. Trimming cost V 7 bases and J 7 bases, with 13 bases left between them.

As concerns this clone: In the same sample, other DNA sequences code for this CDR3. The rearrangement joins TRBV10-2 to TRBJ2-5, with unresolved D. The CDR3 extends over 11 amino acids. V was cut by 4 bases and J by 4 bases, with 4 bases left in between. Per germline, CDR1 WSHSY and CDR2 SAAADI. In DNA, the CDR3 is TGCGCCAGCAGTGTGGGAGAGACCCAGTACTTC. Protein product: CASSVGETQYF.

V gene TRBV7-9 combines with J gene TRBJ1-2; perhaps TRBD1 as D (6 bases). Germline CDR1 and CDR2: SEHNR and FQNEAQ (reference sequence). The CDR3 contains 14 residues. V dropped 7 bases and J dropped 0 bases, with 12 bases sitting between them. The CDR3 region is CASTIGQSNYGYTF. CDR3 DNA sequence: TGTGCCAGCACAATAGGACAGTCTAACTATGGCTACACCTTC.

Concerning this clone itself: A read error may account for a junction end that differs from germline. This chain connects TRBV30 to TRBJ1-1, with 7 bases fitting TRBD1. Germline CDR1 is GTSNPN and CDR2 is SVGIG (reference sequence). The CDR3 extends over 13 amino acids. As DNA, the CDR3 is TGTGCCTGGGACCTACAGGGGAACCCTGAAGCTTTCTTT. It translates to CAWDLQGNPEAFF.

This sequence joins TRBV6-5 and TRBJ2-3; D remains unclear. V lost 0 bases, J lost 5 bases, and 6 bases lay in between. The CDR3 has 13 amino acids. Per the germline V gene, CDR1 is MNHEY and CDR2 is SVGAGI. This chain's CDR3 is CASSYSWQDTQYF. CDR3 nucleotide sequence: TGTGCCAGCAGTTACTCGTGGCAAGATACGCAGTATTTT.

This clone showed up just once. The CDR3 nucleotides read TGCAGTGCTCGCGGCTACACCTTC. Its protein product is CSARGYTF. The chain is built from TRBV20-1 and TRBJ1-2; D is unclear. V was pared by 5 bases and J by 8 bases, with 3 bases between. The germline V gene has CDR1 DFQATT and CDR2 SNEGSKA (reference sequence). The CDR3 sequence is 8 residues long.

A few counts support this clone. The V gene is TRBV9, the J gene TRBJ2-3, with no clear D. Germline V gives CDR1 SGDLS, CDR2 YYNGEE. The CDR3 is made up of 14 amino acids. V lost 0 bases, J lost 1 base, and 6 bases lay in between. DNA of the CDR3: TGTGCCAGCAGCGTAGCCCCGGGCACAGATACGCAGTATTTT. Protein: CASSVAPGTDTQYF.

The V and J genes are TRBV5-4 and TRBJ2-3, with 9 bases lining up with TRBD2. The CDR3 has 14 residues. In germline, CDR1 is SGHNT, CDR2 YYREEE (reference sequence). The J segment lost 5 bases and the V segment lost 4 bases, leaving 5 bases of the junction unmatched. The CDR3 spells CASSVAGALDTQYF. The CDR3, as DNA: TGTGCCAGCAGCGTAGCGGGGGCCCTAGATACGCAGTATTTT.

The V call is TRBV7-9, the J call TRBJ1-4, with 7 bases lining up with TRBD1. Looked up from germline, CDR1 is SEHNR and CDR2 is FQNEAQ (reference sequence). V shed 5 bases and J 2 bases; nucleotides not matched to a gene: 11. CDR3 length: 17 residues. The CDR3 DNA is TGTGCCAGCAGCCCAAAGACAGGGTCCCATACTAATGAAAAACTGTTTTTT. Protein product: CASSPKTGSHTNEKLFF.

The chain combines TRBV5-6 with TRBJ1-3; D call uncertain. This CDR3 has 13 amino acids. Trimming cost V 5 bases and J 0 bases, with 6 bases left between them. Germline V gene lookup returns CDR1 SGHDT and CDR2 YYEEEE. CDR3 in amino acids: CASSRGSGNTIYF. The CDR3 DNA reads as TGTGCCAGCAGTCGGGGCTCTGGAAACACCATATATTTT.

CDR3 nucleotide sequence: TGTGCCAGTAGTAGGTCTCCGGGACAGGGGAACACTGAAGCTTTCTTT. Translating gives CASSRSPGQGNTEAFF. The chain carries TRBV19 and TRBJ1-1; 9 bases are shared with TRBD1. This CDR3 is built from 16 residues. Germline V CDR1 and CDR2: LNHDA, SQIVND (reference sequence). Trimming at V came to 4 bases and at J to 1 base, leaving 7 bases not matched to a gene.

The CDR3 DNA sequence: TGTGCCAGCAGCTTCCTTGGGAGTAGCGGGGGGTTAAATGAGCAGTTCTTC. Encoded protein: CASSFLGSSGGLNEQFF. The chain combines TRBV7-2 with TRBJ2-1; 10 nucleotides match TRBD2. This CDR3 spans 17 amino acids. V dropped 3 bases and J dropped 7; count of bases not matched to a gene: 12. CDR1 SGHTA and CDR2 FQGNSA come from the germline V gene.

This clone was found once. The chain joins TRBV2 to TRBJ1-5; 9 bases align to TRBD1. CDR1 is SNHLY, CDR2 FYNNEI, per germline. The CDR3 sequence is 19 residues long. The V segment lost 6 bases and the J segment 3 bases; nucleotides outside the gene matches: 18. Written as DNA, the CDR3 is TGTGCCAGCAGCCCGACCGGGACAGGGTCAAGGGGGATCAATCAGCCCCAGCATTTT. This translates into CASSPTGTGSRGINQPQHF. The variable domain in full, completed from reference TRBV2 and TRBJ1-5, reads EPEVTQTPSHQVTQMGQEVILRCVPISNHLYFYWYRQILGQKVEFLVSFYNNEISEKSEIFDDQFSVERPDGSNFTLKIRSTKLEDSAMYFCASSPTGTGSRGINQPQHFGDGTRLSIL.

V usage is TRBV29-1 and J usage is TRBJ2-2, with D possibly being TRBD1 (6 bases). Germline values: CDR1 SQVTM, CDR2 ANQGSEA. The CDR3 has 12 residues. The V gene lost 7 bases and the J gene lost 6 bases, with 12 bases spanning the gap. CDR3 in amino acids: CSGRRQAGELFF. The CDR3, as DNA: TGCAGCGGACGCCGACAGGCCGGGGAGCTGTTTTTT.

The rearrangement joins TRBV5-1 to TRBJ2-1, with unresolved D. This CDR3 comprises 15 residues. Germline loops: CDR1 SGHRS, CDR2 YFSETQ. V was shortened by 2 bases and J by 0 bases, with 9 bases between the two germline ends. This CDR3 reads CASSFREDSYNEQFF. CDR3 nucleotide sequence: TGCGCCAGCAGCTTTCGCGAGGACTCCTACAATGAGCAGTTCTTC.

This sequence joins TRBV27 and TRBJ2-5; 10 positions match TRBD2. The CDR3 sequence is 16 residues long. V lost 5 bases and J lost 3; bases outside the gene matches: 9. Per germline, CDR1 MNHEY and CDR2 SMNVEV (reference sequence). CDR3 bases: TGTGCCAGCAGTAAGGTCGGACTAGCGGTGAAAGAGACCCAGTACTTC. Its protein product is CASSKVGLAVKETQYF.

This clone was picked up one time. V gene TRBV28 combines with J gene TRBJ1-1; tentatively, D is TRBD1 (6 bases). Looked up from germline, CDR1 is MDHEN and CDR2 is SYDVKM. CDR3 length: 16 residues. Trimming cost V 8 bases and J 0 bases, with 19 bases left between them. The DNA of the CDR3 is TGTGCCAGCCCCTTGGCGGCAGGGGATATGAACACTGAAGCTTTCTTT. This codes for CASPLAAGDMNTEAFF.

This CDR3 is CASRSIYSPLHF. Here the CDR3 DNA reads TGTGCCAGCAGGTCAATTTATTCACCCCTCCACTTT. The gene calls are TRBV2 and TRBJ1-6; D ambiguous. V lost 6 bases, J lost 8 bases, and 8 bases lay in between. Germline V lookup: CDR1 SNHLY, CDR2 FYNNEI. The CDR3 length is 12 residues.

V is TRBV27 and J is TRBJ2-7; tentative D call: TRBD1 (5 bases). CDR1 and CDR2 (germline): MNHEY, SMNVEV (reference sequence). With 11 bases removed from V and 0 bases from J, the gap between germline ends came to 14 bases. CDR3 length: 13 residues. This CDR3 reads CASKGDSSYEQYF. In DNA, the CDR3 is TGTGCCTCAAAAGGCGACAGCTCCTACGAGCAGTACTTC.